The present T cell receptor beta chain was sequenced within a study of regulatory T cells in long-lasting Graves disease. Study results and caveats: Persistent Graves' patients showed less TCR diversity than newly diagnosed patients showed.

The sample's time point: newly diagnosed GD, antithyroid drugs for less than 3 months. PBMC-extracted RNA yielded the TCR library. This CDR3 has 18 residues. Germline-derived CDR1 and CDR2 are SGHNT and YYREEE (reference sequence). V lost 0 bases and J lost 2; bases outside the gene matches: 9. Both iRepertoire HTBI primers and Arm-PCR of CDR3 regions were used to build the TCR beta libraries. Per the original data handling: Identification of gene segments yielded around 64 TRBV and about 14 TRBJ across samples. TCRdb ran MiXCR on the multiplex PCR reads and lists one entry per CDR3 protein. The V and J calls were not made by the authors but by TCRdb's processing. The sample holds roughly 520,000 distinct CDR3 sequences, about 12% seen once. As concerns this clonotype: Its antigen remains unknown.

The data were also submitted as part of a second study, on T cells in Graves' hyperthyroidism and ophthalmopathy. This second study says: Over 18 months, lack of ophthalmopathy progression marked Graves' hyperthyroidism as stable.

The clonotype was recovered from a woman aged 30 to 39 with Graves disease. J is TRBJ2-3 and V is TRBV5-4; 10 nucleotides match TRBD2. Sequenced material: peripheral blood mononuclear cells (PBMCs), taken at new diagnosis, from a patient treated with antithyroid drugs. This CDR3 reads CASSLAVNGLAVTDTQYF. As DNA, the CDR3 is TGTGCCAGCAGCTTGGCAGTTAACGGACTAGCGGTCACAGATACGCAGTATTTT. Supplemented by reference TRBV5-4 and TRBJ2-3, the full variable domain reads ETGVTQSPTHLIKTRGQQVTLRCSSQSGHNTVSWYQQALGQGPQFIFQYYREEENGRGNFPPRFSGLQFPNYSSELNVNALELDDSALYLCASSLAVNGLAVTDTQYFGPGTRLTVL.